This T cell receptor beta chain is drawn from a study of Tregs in tolerant kidney transplant recipients. Findings and limits, study-wide: Expanding Tregs on activated donor B cells appeared to best identify donor-specific TCRbeta clones. Tolerant patients' donor-specific Tregs expanded beyond overall Tregs, suggesting antigen-driven growth.

About this clone: No antigen is known for it.

The data were produced by immunoSEQ multiplex PCR, yet TCRdb's version contains in-frame clones alone and is incomplete. The sample holds under 85,000 clones, less than 90% seen once. The source was CD4+ T cells from blood, collected before the transplant. The clonotype originates from a human donor who received a combined kidney and bone marrow transplant.

The CDR3 nucleotides read TGTGCCAGCAGTCTCAGACCGCTACAGGCTAATGGCGAGCAGTACTTC. Translating it yields CASSLRPLQANGEQYF. V and J are TRBV27 and TRBJ2-7, with D tentatively TRBD1 (5 bases). The germline gives CDR1 MNHEY, CDR2 SMNVEV (reference sequence). V gave up 5 bases and J gave up 6 bases, with 23 bases separating them. The CDR3 extends over 16 amino acids.